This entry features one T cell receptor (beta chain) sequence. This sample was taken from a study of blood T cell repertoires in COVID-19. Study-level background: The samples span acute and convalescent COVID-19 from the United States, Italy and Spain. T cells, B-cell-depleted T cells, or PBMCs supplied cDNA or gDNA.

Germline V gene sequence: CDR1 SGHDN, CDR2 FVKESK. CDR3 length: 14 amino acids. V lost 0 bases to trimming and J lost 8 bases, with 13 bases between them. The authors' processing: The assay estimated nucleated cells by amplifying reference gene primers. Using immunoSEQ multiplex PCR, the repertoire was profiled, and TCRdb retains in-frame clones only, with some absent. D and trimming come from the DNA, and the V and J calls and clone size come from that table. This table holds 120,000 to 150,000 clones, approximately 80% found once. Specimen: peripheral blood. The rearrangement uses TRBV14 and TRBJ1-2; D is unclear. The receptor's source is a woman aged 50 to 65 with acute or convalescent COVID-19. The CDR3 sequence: CASSQDWGDLGYTF. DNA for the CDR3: TGTGCCAGCAGCCAAGATTGGGGAGACCTCGGCTACACCTTC.